This T cell receptor (beta chain) originates from a study of T cell repertoires in cytomegalovirus infection. Study background: A matching HLA type, together with CMV infection, was signaled by public TCR beta signatures. General study results and limits: Dominating the ex vivo response were TCR beta clonotypes that were CMV-specific and HLA-C-restricted. Cumulative public TCR beta family frequency identified CMV carriers with the relevant HLA.

This CDR3 has 13 amino acids. The ends were cut back, 3 bases at V and 8 bases at J, with 13 bases in the middle. Germline V gives CDR1 SGHTA, CDR2 FQGNSA. TCRdb recomputed calls from the reads with MiXCR, one row per CDR3 protein. The repertoire includes around 330,000 distinct CDR3 sequences, around a sixth of them detected once, and 12% sits in the top ten. This clonotype was counted many times. Its antigen remains unidentified. The sample comprised PBMCs. This TCR was recovered from a human donor in good health (CMV status not recorded). Some clones in this sample may be carry-over from other donors' samples. The chain is built from TRBV7-2 and TRBJ1-2; D uncertain. The CDR3 region is CASSFFGGRGYTF. DNA of the CDR3: TGTGCCAGCAGCTTTTTTGGTGGTAGAGGCTACACCTTC. The variable domain in full, completed from reference TRBV7-2 and TRBJ1-2, reads GAGVSQSPSNKVTEKGKDVELRCDPISGHTALYWYRQSLGQGLEFLIYFQGNSAPDKSGLPSDRFSAERTGGSVSTLTIQRTQQEDSAVYLCASSFFGGRGYTFGSGTRLTVV.